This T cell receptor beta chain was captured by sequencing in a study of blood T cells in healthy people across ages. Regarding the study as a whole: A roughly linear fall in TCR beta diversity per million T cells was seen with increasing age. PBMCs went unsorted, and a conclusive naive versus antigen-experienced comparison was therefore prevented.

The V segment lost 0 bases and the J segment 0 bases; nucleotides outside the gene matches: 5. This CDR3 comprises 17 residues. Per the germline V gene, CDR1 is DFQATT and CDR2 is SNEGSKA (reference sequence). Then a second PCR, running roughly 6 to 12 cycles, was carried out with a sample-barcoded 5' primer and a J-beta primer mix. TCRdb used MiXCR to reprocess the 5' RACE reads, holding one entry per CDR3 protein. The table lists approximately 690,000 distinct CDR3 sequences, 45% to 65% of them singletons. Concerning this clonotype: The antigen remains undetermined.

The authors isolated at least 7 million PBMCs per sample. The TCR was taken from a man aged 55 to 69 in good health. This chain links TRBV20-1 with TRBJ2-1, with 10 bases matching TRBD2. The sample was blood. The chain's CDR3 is CSARDRASGSSYNEQFF. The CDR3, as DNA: TGCAGTGCTAGAGATAGGGCTAGCGGGAGCTCCTACAATGAGCAGTTCTTC.